The sequence of this T cell receptor beta chain was determined in a study of shared clonotypes between healthy human individuals (TCRdb year 2020). About the study as a whole: Three men and two women, aged 18 to 49 years, made up the cohort. For each donor, CD4 naive and CD4 memory were each given three plates, CD8 naive was given two plates, and CD8 memory was given one plate. To estimate repertoire size and how much clonotypes are shared between individuals, the study performed deep sequencing of blood TCR repertoires from a handful of healthy adults. To increase sequencing depth and limit assay-specific biases, different laboratories used diverse techniques to prepare libraries and sequence TCR repertoires. Each donor's leukapheresis produced roughly between roughly 0.85 and 9.5 billion PBMCs. On the study overall, not on this receptor specifically: Based on pairwise subsampling, the degree of clonotype sharing among donors was expected to be affected by sequencing depth. Compared with non-shared clonotypes, clonotypes shared by all four sorted-subset donors had higher generation probabilities. Naive subsets generally had larger estimated clonotype richness than memory subsets. Because the study included only a small number of donors, the genetic and exposure-history diversity represented was limited. Only blood was sampled, and tissue TCR repertoires likely differ from those in blood. Even with the large sequencing depth, rarefaction of the sorted-subset datasets indicated that sequencing was incomplete. When several donors were compared, the shared fraction of clonotypes was 5% to 6.5% for naive CD4, over 3% for naive CD8, more than 2% for memory CD4, and 0.4% for memory CD8.

Using the deep immunoSEQ assay, multiplex PCR amplified TCR CDR3 regions from genomic DNA. Extracted genomic DNA from each cell subset was distributed evenly across all wells of several immunoSEQ 96-well plates, and each plate was treated as a replicate. For sorted subsets, approximately 200 ng of genomic DNA, equivalent to about 30,000 T cell genomes, went into each replicate PCR. Purified libraries were measured with a Qubit 3.0 fluorometer, size-checked on a Bioanalyzer 2100, and measured again with the KAPA Library Quantification kit. Every immunoSEQ 96-well plate was sequenced on a separate single-read 150-cycle Illumina NextSeq 550 flow cell. Concerning the study's data processing: Because the immunoSEQ output included only junctional sequences and no quality scores, the filtering could not be the same as the filtering used for full-length reads. To assign V/J genes and CDR3, sequences were annotated using PyIR, a Python wrapper for IgBLAST v1.9, with IMGT germline references. Reads were filtered out if the reads had weak V/J assignments (E-value above 1e-6), no CDR3, stop codons, out-of-frame junctions, or ambiguous translated residues. V3J clonotypes were defined as sequences sharing the same inferred V gene, J gene, and CDR3 amino acid sequence. Percentage overlap between repertoires was computed as shared unique clonotypes divided by the size of the smaller repertoire. Repertoire richness was assessed with RTK rarefaction, the Chao1 estimator, and Recon v2.1 estimates of unobserved clonotypes. Generation probabilities were computed with OLGA for all TCRbeta clonotypes obtained by the gDNA method from four donors. Held by TCRdb, this immuneACCESS table contains in-frame sequences only and omits some clones. Under half of the omission traces to an unresolved V gene where checked; the cause of the rest is unknown. The V and J calls and the clone size are those of that table, but D and trimming were determined from the DNA. The sample contains about 2 million clones, approximately 95% of them found a single time. The top ten constitute roughly 1% of the sample.

This clone was picked up a small number of times. What this receptor recognizes is not known. No quality values exist for individual bases; no much larger clone is one base distant. Other DNA sequences from this sample encode an identical CDR3 as well. For the CD8 naive samples, CD45RO-negative cells were positively selected for CCR7, yielding a CD45RA+CCR7+ population from which TemRA cells were excluded. The donors were healthy, HIV-negative adults who had no recently reported acute infections or vaccinations. Only Caucasian adults living in Nashville, Tennessee, USA were represented among the donors. Blood was obtained by leukapheresis, after which PBMCs were separated by Ficoll-Histopaque density gradient centrifugation and cryopreserved in liquid nitrogen vapor phase. Analytical flow cytometry was used to check the purity and quantity of each magnetically sorted T cell population. Genomic DNA was isolated from each sorted fraction and quantified by UV absorbance on a Nanodrop 2000c.

The specimen was naive CD8+ T cells sorted from blood. The intended sense of this specimen's cell subset or site label: CD45RA+CCR7+. The source of this sequence is a man between 18 and 29 years old in good health.

The CDR3: CASSLDSYNEQFF. The sequenced DNA: TGTGCCAGCAGTTTGGACAGTTACAATGAGCAGTTCTTC. The chain couples TRBV27 to TRBJ2-1, and the D gene may be TRBD1, 6 bases matching. Via the germline V gene (reference sequence), CDR1 is MNHEY and CDR2 SMNVEV. Its CDR3 holds 13 amino acids, cysteine through phenylalanine. Only the CDR3 region is kept as DNA, spanning 39 bases read in frame from base 1. V loses 3 bases, J loses 4 bases, and the germline ends lie 7 bases apart.